Given below is one T cell receptor beta chain in context. Its antigen is undetermined. A second PCR of 7 to 11 cycles used a sample-barcoded 5' primer and a J-beta primer mix. TCRdb redid the calling of the 5' RACE reads with MiXCR, one entry per CDR3 protein. In the table there are over 1,200,000 distinct CDR3 sequences, roughly 59% of which are singletons. Healthy Caucasian individuals from Russia aged roughly 6 to 90 were enrolled as donors. The entry originates in a study of blood T cells in healthy people across ages. Whole-study results and caveats: Diversity of TCR beta correlated strongly with naive T cell percentage. Naive and antigen-experienced cells were not separated, limiting conclusive comparison. Long-lived donors had more naive CD4+ cells and higher diversity than aged donors.

Trimming removed 5 bases from V and 2 bases from J, with 13 bases in between. Per germline, CDR1 SEHNR and CDR2 FQNEAQ (reference sequence). The CDR3 runs to 14 residues. V and J are TRBV7-9 and TRBJ2-7; D is perhaps TRBD2 (5 bases). This TCR came from a man younger than 35 in good health. The sample taken for sequencing was blood. CDR3 protein: CASSPRVRTYEQYF. The CDR3 nucleotides are TGTGCCAGCAGCCCGAGGGTCCGGACCTACGAGCAGTACTTC.